The clone carrying this T cell receptor (beta chain) has more than one count but fewer than ten. The CDR3 sequence is 12 residues long. Per germline, CDR1 KGHDR and CDR2 SFDVKD. Trimming removed 6 bases at V and 8 bases at J, with 12 bases between. The data were obtained in a study of blood T cell repertoires in COVID-19. Study summary: T cells, B-cell-depleted T cells, or PBMCs provided the cDNA or gDNA that served as material.

Method: immunoSEQ multiplex PCR; TCRdb's copy keeps in-frame clones and lacks some. The data show a few hundred thousand clones, 86% seen once. The V gene is TRBV24-1, the J gene TRBJ1-2, with D possibly TRBD1 on 5 matching bases. Material for sequencing was peripheral blood. This sequence was found in an elderly man with acute or convalescent COVID-19. CDR3 nucleotides: TGTGCCACCAGTCGGTCGGGGGAAGGCTACACCTTC. Residues: CATSRSGEGYTF.